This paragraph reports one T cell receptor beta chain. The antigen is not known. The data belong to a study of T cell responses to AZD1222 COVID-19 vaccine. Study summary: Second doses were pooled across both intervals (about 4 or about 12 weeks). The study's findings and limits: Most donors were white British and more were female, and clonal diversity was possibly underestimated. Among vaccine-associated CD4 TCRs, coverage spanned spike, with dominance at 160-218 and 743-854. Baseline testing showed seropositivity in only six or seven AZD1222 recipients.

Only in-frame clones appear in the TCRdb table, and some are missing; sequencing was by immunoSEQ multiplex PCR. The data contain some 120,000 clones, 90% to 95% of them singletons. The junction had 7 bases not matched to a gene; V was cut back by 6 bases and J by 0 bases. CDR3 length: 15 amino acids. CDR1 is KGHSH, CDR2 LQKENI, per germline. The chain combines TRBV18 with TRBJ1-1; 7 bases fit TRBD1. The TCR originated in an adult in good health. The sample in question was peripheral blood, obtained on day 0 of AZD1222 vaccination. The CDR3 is CASSPGQHLNTEAFF. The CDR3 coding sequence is TGTGCCAGCTCGCCGGGACAGCACCTGAACACTGAAGCTTTCTTT. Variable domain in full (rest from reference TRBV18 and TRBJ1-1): NAGVMQNPRHLVRRRGQEARLRCSPMKGHSHVYWYRQLPEEGLKFMVYLQKENIIDESGMPKERFSAEFPKEGPSILRIQQVVRGDSAAYFCASSPGQHLNTEAFFGQGTRLTVV.